The sample holds one count of the clone carrying this T cell receptor beta chain. Treatment indicated: around 19 received Ad26.COV2.S at low or high dose, single or two shots; 5 received placebo; per-sample allocation not given. Sampling happened 63 days after the first vaccine or placebo injection. The CDR3 runs 15 residues. V lost 3 bases and J lost 0, with 9 bases in between. Germline V gene lookup returns CDR1 WSHSY and CDR2 SAAADI. TCRdb's copy holds only in-frame clones and misses some; the assay was immunoSEQ multiplex PCR. This sample has a few hundred thousand clones; about 90% occur once, and the top ten carry approximately 1.7%. The data are from a study of Ad26.COV2.S vaccination and SARS-CoV-2 variants.

Here the sequenced sample was peripheral blood, taken in a trial of Ad26.COV2.S vaccine versus placebo. This receptor was taken from a person aged 18-65 years who received the Ad26.COV2.S COVID-19 vaccine or a placebo. This chain connects TRBV10-2 to TRBJ2-4; weak D call: TRBD2 (5 bases). CDR3 in amino acids: CASSDSGIAKNIQYF. The CDR3, as DNA: TGCGCCAGCAGTGATTCGGGAATAGCCAAAAACATTCAGTACTTC.